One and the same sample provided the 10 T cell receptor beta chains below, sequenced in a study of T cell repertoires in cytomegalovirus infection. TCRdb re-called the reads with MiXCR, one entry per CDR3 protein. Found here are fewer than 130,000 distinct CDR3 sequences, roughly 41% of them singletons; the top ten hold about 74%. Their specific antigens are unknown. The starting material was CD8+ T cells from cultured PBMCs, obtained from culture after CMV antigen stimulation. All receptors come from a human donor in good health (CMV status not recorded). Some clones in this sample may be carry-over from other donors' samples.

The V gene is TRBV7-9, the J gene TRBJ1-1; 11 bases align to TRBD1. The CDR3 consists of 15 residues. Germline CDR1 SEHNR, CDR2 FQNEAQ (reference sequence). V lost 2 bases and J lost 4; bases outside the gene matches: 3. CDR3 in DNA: TGTGCCAGCAGCTTACGGACAGGGGGCGGCACTGAAGCTTTCTTT. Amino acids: CASSLRTGGGTEAFF.

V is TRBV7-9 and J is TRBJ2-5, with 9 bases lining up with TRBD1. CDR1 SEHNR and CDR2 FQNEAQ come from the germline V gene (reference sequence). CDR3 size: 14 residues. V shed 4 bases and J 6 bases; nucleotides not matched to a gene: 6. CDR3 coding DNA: TGTGCCAGCAGCTCTGGGACAGGGAAAAAGACCCAGTACTTC. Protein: CASSSGTGKKTQYF.

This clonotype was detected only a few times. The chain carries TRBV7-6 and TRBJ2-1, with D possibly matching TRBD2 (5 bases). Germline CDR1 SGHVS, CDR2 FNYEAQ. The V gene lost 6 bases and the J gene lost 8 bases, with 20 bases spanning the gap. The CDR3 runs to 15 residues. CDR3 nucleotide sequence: TGTGCCAGCAGTTATGGACTTATCGCCGCCGATGAGCAGTTCTTC. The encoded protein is CASSYGLIAADEQFF.

The CDR3 coding sequence is TGTGCCAGCAGTTTTACTAGCGGGTATGAGCAGTACTTC. Amino acids: CASSFTSGYEQYF. The chain is built from TRBV27 and TRBJ2-7; the match to TRBD2 covers 9 bases. Trimming took 3 bases from V and 7 from J; bases not matched to a gene: 4. Germline V gene lookup returns CDR1 MNHEY and CDR2 SMNVEV (reference sequence). The CDR3 is 13 residues long.

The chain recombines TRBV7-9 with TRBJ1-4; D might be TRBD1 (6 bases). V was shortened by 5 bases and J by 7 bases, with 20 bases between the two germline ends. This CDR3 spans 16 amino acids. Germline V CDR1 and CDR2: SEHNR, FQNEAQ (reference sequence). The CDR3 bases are TGTGCCAGCAGCCCGCTACAGGGAGAGCGATTTGAAAAACTGTTTTTT. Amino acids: CASSPLQGERFEKLFF.

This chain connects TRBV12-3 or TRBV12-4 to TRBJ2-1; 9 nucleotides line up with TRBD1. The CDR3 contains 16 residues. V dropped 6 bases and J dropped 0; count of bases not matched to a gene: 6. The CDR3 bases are TGTGCCAGCAGAACACCGGGACAGGGCTCCTACAATGAGCAGTTCTTC. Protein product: CASRTPGQGSYNEQFF.

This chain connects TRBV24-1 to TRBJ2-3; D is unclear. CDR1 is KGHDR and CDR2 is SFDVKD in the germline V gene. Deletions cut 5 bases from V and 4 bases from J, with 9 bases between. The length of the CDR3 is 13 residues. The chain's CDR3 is CATSGSSSDTQYF. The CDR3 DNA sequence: TGTGCCACCAGTGGGTCCAGCTCAGATACGCAGTATTTT.

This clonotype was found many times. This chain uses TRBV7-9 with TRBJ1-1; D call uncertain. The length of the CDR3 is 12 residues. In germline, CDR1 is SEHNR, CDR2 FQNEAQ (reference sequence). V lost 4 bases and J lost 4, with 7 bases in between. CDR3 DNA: TGTGCCAGCAGCTCTCAAAGCACTGAAGCTTTCTTT. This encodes CASSSQSTEAFF. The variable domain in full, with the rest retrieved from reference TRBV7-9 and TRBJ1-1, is DTGVSQNPRHKITKRGQNVTFRCDPISEHNRLYWYRQTLGQGPEFLTYFQNEAQLEKSRLLSDRFSAERPKGSFSTLEIQRTEQGDSAMYLCASSSQSTEAFFGQGTRLTVV.

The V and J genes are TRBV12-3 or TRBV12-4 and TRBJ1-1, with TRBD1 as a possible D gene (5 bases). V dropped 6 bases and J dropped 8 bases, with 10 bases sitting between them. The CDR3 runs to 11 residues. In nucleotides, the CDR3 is TGTGCCAGCAGCCCGGGACCCGAAGCTTTCTTT. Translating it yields CASSPGPEAFF.

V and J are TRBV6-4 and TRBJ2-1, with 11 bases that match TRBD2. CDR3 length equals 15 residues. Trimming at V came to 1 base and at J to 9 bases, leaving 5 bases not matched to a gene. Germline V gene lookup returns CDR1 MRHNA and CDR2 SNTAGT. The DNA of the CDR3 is TGTGCCAGCAGTGACTTTAGCGGGGGGGCTGGTGAGCAGTTCTTC. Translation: CASSDFSGGAGEQFF.